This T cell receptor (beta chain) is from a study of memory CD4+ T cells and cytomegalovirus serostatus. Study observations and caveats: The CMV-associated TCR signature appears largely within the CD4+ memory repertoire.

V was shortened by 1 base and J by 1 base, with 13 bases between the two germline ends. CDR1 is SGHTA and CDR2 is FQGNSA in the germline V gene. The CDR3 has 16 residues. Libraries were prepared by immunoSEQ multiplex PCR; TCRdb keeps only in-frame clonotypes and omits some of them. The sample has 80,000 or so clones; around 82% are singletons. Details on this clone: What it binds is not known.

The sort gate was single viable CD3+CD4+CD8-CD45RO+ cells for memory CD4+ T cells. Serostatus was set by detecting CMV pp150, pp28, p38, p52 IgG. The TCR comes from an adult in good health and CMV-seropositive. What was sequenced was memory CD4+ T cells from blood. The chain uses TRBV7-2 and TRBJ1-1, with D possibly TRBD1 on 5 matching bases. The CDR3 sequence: CASSLVLGPTNTEAFF. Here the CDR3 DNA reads TGTGCCAGCAGCTTAGTTTTGGGACCCACGAACACTGAAGCTTTCTTT.